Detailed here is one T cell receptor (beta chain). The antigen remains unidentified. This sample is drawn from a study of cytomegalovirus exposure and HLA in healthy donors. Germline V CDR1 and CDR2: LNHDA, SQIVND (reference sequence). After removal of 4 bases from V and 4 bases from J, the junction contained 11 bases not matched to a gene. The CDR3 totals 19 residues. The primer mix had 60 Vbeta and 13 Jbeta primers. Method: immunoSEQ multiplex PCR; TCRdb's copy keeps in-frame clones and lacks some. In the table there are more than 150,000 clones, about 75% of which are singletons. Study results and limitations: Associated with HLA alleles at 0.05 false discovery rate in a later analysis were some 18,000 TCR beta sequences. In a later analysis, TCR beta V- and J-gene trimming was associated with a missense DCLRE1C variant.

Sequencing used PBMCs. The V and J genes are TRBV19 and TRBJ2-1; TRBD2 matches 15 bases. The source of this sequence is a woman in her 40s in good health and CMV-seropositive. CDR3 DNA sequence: TGTGCCAGTAGTACCCCGGGACTAGCGGGAGGCCCGGAATACAATGAGCAGTTCTTC. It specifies CASSTPGLAGGPEYNEQFF.